Each of the 18 T cell receptor beta chains below was sequenced from the same sample in a study of shared clonotypes between healthy human individuals. Some clones are missing from TCRdb's copy, which holds only in-frame ones; the method was immunoSEQ multiplex PCR. The table lists about 490,000 clones, 76% of them singletons. Sequencing was done on a sample of PBMCs. The receptors were sampled from a woman between 40 and 55 years old in good health. Some clones in this sample may be carry-over from other donors' samples.

The J gene is TRBJ2-2, the V gene TRBV7-9, with TRBD1 identical over 8 bases. V lost 6 bases, J lost 4 bases, and 1 base stayed unmatched. CDR3 length equals 13 residues. Germline V gene sequence: CDR1 SEHNR, CDR2 FQNEAQ (reference sequence). CDR3 loop: CASRTGGTGELFF. CDR3 bases: TGTGCCAGCAGAACAGGGGGCACCGGGGAGCTGTTTTTT.

The chain is built from TRBV5-1 and TRBJ2-2; D gene ambiguous. Germline assignment: CDR1 SGHRS and CDR2 YFSETQ. V was cut by 1 base and J by 2 bases, with 12 bases left in between. The CDR3 contains 16 residues. CDR3 loop: CASSLRSLRNTGELFF. For the CDR3, the DNA is TGCGCCAGCAGCTTGCGGTCTCTACGTAACACCGGGGAGCTGTTTTTT.

This clone was seen a handful of times. The chain has TRBV4-3 and TRBJ1-2; D not resolved. This CDR3 has 13 residues. The V end was cut by 0 bases, the J end by 4 bases, with 6 bases between. Germline lookup yields CDR1 LGHNA and CDR2 YSLEER. CDR3 sequence (DNA): TGCGCCAGCAGCCAAGATAGGACCTATGGCTACACCTTC. Amino acids: CASSQDRTYGYTF.

The chain joins TRBV19 to TRBJ1-1; a possible D gene is TRBD1 (6 bases). CDR1 LNHDA and CDR2 SQIVND come from the germline V gene (reference sequence). The CDR3 is 14 residues long. V dropped 4 bases and J dropped 1 base, with 10 bases sitting between them. CDR3 coding DNA: TGTGCCAGTAGTACAGGGGCCAGGAACACTGAAGCTTTCTTT. The encoded protein is CASSTGARNTEAFF.

The genes are TRBV19 and TRBJ1-2; a possible D gene is TRBD1 (5 bases). Trimming took 6 bases from V and 3 from J, leaving 14 bases between them. The CDR3 contains 14 residues. Germline V CDR1 and CDR2: LNHDA, SQIVND (reference sequence). The CDR3 reads CASRGVGSDYGYTF. In DNA, the CDR3 is TGTGCCAGTAGAGGGGTAGGCAGCGACTATGGCTACACCTTC.

This rearrangement joins TRBV29-1 to TRBJ1-1; no reliable D call. V lost 4 bases and J lost 2, with 11 bases in between. The germline CDR1 and CDR2 sequences are SQVTM and ANQGSEA. This CDR3 spans 13 amino acids. The CDR3 is CSVVKGPNTEAFF. CDR3 sequence (DNA): TGCAGCGTTGTAAAGGGCCCTAACACTGAAGCTTTCTTT.

This chain joins TRBV10-2 and TRBJ2-2; D might be TRBD1 (6 bases). The CDR3 contains 14 residues. From germline, CDR1 is WSHSY and CDR2 SAAADI. Trimming cost V 5 bases and J 4 bases, with 11 bases left between them. The CDR3 bases are TGCGCCAGCAGTTTTAGGGGGACCACCGGGGAGCTGTTTTTT. Translating gives CASSFRGTTGELFF.

This clone was picked up many times. The rearrangement links TRBV19 to TRBJ1-3, with unresolved D. V was cut by 5 bases and J by 0 bases, with 5 bases left in between. Germline V gene data show CDR1 as LNHDA and CDR2 as SQIVND (reference sequence). The CDR3 runs to 13 residues. CDR3 in DNA: TGTGCCAGTAGTCCGATCTCTGGAAACACCATATATTTT. Its protein product is CASSPISGNTIYF. The full variable domain, with the rest looked up from reference TRBV19 and TRBJ1-3, is DGGITQSPKYLFRKEGQNVTLSCEQNLNHDAMYWYRQDPGQGLRLIYYSQIVNDFQKGDIAEGYSVSREKKESFPLTVTSAQKNPTAFYLCASSPISGNTIYFGEGSWLTVV.

The gene calls are TRBV4-2 and TRBJ2-5; D may correspond to TRBD1 or TRBD2 (6 bases each). The V gene lost 0 bases and the J gene lost 7 bases, with 15 bases spanning the gap. The CDR3 sequence is 15 residues long. CDR1 LGHNA and CDR2 YNFKEQ come from the germline V gene. The CDR3 region is CASSQEGASVATQYF. In nucleotides, the CDR3 is TGTGCCAGCAGCCAAGAGGGGGCTAGCGTAGCGACCCAGTACTTC.

The chain employs TRBV11-2 and TRBJ2-2, with a weak D call TRBD2 (6 bases). V was cut by 4 bases and J by 6 bases, with 21 bases left in between. Germline CDR1 reads SGHAT; CDR2 reads FQNNGV. The CDR3 extends over 17 amino acids. Written as DNA, the CDR3 is TGTGCCAGCAGCTCCTATGAGCGGAGGAGGGCCGCCGGGGAGCTGTTTTTT. This gives the protein CASSSYERRRAAGELFF.

Points on this clone: The identical CDR3 is also encoded by other nucleotide sequences in the sample. The chain recombines TRBV19 with TRBJ2-5; possibly TRBD2 for D (5 bases). Trimming took off 5 bases at V and 4 bases at J, with 11 bases between the two ends. Looked up from germline, CDR1 is LNHDA and CDR2 is SQIVND (reference sequence). The CDR3 has 13 residues. CDR3 protein: CASSATGGETQYF. Written as DNA, the CDR3 is TGTGCCAGTAGTGCCACCGGAGGAGAGACCCAGTACTTC.

V is TRBV27 and J is TRBJ2-3; 8 nucleotides line up with TRBD1. This CDR3 is 16 amino acids long. The germline CDR1 and CDR2 sequences are MNHEY and SMNVEV (reference sequence). With 5 bases clipped from V and 2 bases from J, the junction kept 9 bases outside the gene matches. This chain's CDR3 is CASSPQTGVTTDTQYF. The CDR3 nucleotides are TGTGCCAGCAGTCCACAGACAGGGGTCACCACAGATACGCAGTATTTT.

The J gene is TRBJ2-7, the V gene TRBV7-2, with 10 nucleotides matching TRBD1. The CDR3 has 15 residues. With V trimmed by 2 bases and J by 0 bases, 1 base remained unmatched. Germline CDR1 SGHTA, CDR2 FQGNSA. CDR3 in DNA: TGTGCCAGCAGCTTACGGACAGGGGGCTCCTACGAGCAGTACTTC. Protein: CASSLRTGGSYEQYF.

With regard to this clone: A much larger clone lies one base from this, so it may be a read error. This CDR3 is also generated by other DNA sequences in the sample. This rearrangement joins TRBV27 to TRBJ2-5; 10 bases line up with TRBD1. Germline CDR1 and CDR2: MNHEY and SMNVEV (reference sequence). There are 20 residues in the CDR3. Here the CDR3 reads CASSLGWGKTGGGFPETQYF. The CDR3 DNA follows: TGTGCCAGCAGCCTAGGATGGGGAAAGACAGGGGGCGGTTTCCCAGAGACCCAATACTTC.

This clone was counted a few times. The CDR3: CASSITGQGMGYTF. In nucleotides, the CDR3 is TGTGCCAGTAGTATAACGGGACAGGGAATGGGCTACACCTTC. The chain combines TRBV19 with TRBJ1-2; 9 bases line up with TRBD1. Germline-derived CDR1 and CDR2 are LNHDA and SQIVND (reference sequence). V shed 2 bases and J 8 bases; nucleotides not matched to a gene: 6. The CDR3 extends over 14 amino acids.

The rearrangement links TRBV7-9 to TRBJ2-2; 8 bases are shared with TRBD2. CDR3 length: 16 residues. Germline trimming cut 2 bases from V and 1 base from J; bases unmatched to any gene: 3. The V gene's germline CDR1 is SEHNR and CDR2 FQNEAQ (reference sequence). CDR3 sequence: CASSLLAGLNTGELFF. CDR3 coding DNA: TGTGCCAGCAGCTTACTAGCGGGTCTGAACACCGGGGAGCTGTTTTTT.

The sample holds a few counts of this clone. V is TRBV28 and J is TRBJ2-7; 10 bases match TRBD1. CDR3 size: 14 residues. V gave up 11 bases and J gave up 6 bases; unmatched junction bases: 13. Germline V gives CDR1 MDHEN, CDR2 SYDVKM. CDR3 amino acids: CAARATGGSREQYF. For the CDR3, the DNA is TGTGCCGCCCGGGCGACAGGGGGCTCCCGCGAGCAGTACTTC.

For this clone: This sample includes further DNA sequences coding for the same CDR3. In DNA form, the CDR3 reads TGTGCCAGCAGCCAAGGCAGGAACACCGGGGAGCTGTTTTTT. As protein: CASSQGRNTGELFF. The rearrangement links TRBV14 to TRBJ2-2; D uncertain. The V gene's germline CDR1 is SGHDN and CDR2 FVKESK. V lost 1 base, J lost 1 base, and 4 bases lay in between. This CDR3 is 14 amino acids long.